The T cell receptor beta chain under discussion was sequenced for a study of CD4+ T cells in melanoma. Whole-study findings and limits: CD8+ T cell, macrophage and B cell function reportedly correlated with neoantigen-specific CD4+ T cells. In melanoma, neoantigen-specific CD4+ T cells reportedly differed in differentiation state.

The CDR3 totals 15 residues. V was cut by 2 bases and J by 5 bases, with 15 bases left in between. Germline V gives CDR1 KGHSH, CDR2 LQKENI. On this clone itself: Its antigen is undetermined.

TCRdb's copy holds only in-frame clones and misses some; the assay was immunoSEQ multiplex PCR. The sample contains about 110,000 clones, around 92% of which appear only once. The clonotype comes from a human donor with melanoma. The V and J genes are TRBV18 and TRBJ1-1; D remains unclear. Sample: peripheral blood. The CDR3 here is CASSPIAGGRTEAFF. The CDR3 coding sequence is TGTGCCAGCTCACCAATTGCGGGAGGGAGGACTGAAGCTTTCTTT. The complete variable domain, with remaining parts taken from reference TRBV18 and TRBJ1-1, reads NAGVMQNPRHLVRRRGQEARLRCSPMKGHSHVYWYRQLPEEGLKFMVYLQKENIIDESGMPKERFSAEFPKEGPSILRIQQVVRGDSAAYFCASSPIAGGRTEAFFGQGTRLTVV.